This TCR beta chain comes out of a study of T cell repertoires in cytomegalovirus infection. Study as a whole: Selection of CMV epitopes for the study included recently identified HLA-C-restricted and well-studied HLA-B-restricted ones. Public TCR beta signatures were indicative of both CMV infection and a matching HLA type. The study, taken as a whole, reports: There were carriers of CMV plus the relevant HLA, and cumulative public TCR beta family frequency identified them. Dominating the ex vivo response were HLA-C-restricted CMV-specific TCR beta clonotypes.

Using its own MiXCR run on the reads, TCRdb lists one record per CDR3 protein. The table lists hundreds of thousands of distinct CDR3 sequences, approximately 46% of them singletons, with just under 45% in the top ten. As to this clonotype: Antigen: not known.

This CDR3 has 16 amino acids. The V and J ends lost 0 bases and 1 base, in that order; junction bases with no gene match: 4. Germline CDR1 reads SGHTA; CDR2 reads FQGNSA. This chain joins TRBV7-2 and TRBJ2-3; 7 nucleotides align to TRBD1. The sequence was collected from a human donor in good health (CMV status not recorded). Some clones in this sample may be carry-over from other donors' samples. This sample comprised cultured PBMCs, obtained from culture after CMV antigen stimulation. CDR3 loop: CASSLANRGGTDTQYF. Written as DNA, the CDR3 is TGTGCCAGCAGCTTAGCGAACAGGGGTGGCACAGATACGCAGTATTTT. The full variable domain, its missing parts supplied by reference TRBV7-2 and TRBJ2-3, is GAGVSQSPSNKVTEKGKDVELRCDPISGHTALYWYRQSLGQGLEFLIYFQGNSAPDKSGLPSDRFSAERTGGSVSTLTIQRTQQEDSAVYLCASSLANRGGTDTQYFGPGTRLTVL.